The 12 T cell receptor beta chains below come from one sample, sequenced in a study of blood T cell repertoires in COVID-19. TCRdb's table, derived via immunoSEQ multiplex PCR, lists solely in-frame clones and lacks some. The sample consists of fewer than 500,000 clones, 85% to 90% of them appearing once. The sample taken for sequencing was peripheral blood. The receptors here all came from a man between 18 and 35 years old with COVID-19, enrolled during active disease.

V gene TRBV6-5 combines with J gene TRBJ1-6; D is perhaps TRBD1 (6 bases). There are 14 residues in the CDR3. Trimming took 2 bases from V and 9 from J, leaving 11 bases between them. Germline CDR1 MNHEY, CDR2 SVGAGI. The CDR3 spells CASSYVQGSSPLHF. The CDR3 coding sequence is TGTGCCAGCAGTTACGTACAGGGAAGTTCACCCCTCCACTTT.

The CDR3: CASSLAGLAGEETQYF. The CDR3 DNA reads TGTGCCAGCAGCTTAGCGGGACTAGCGGGAGAAGAGACCCAGTACTTC. J is TRBJ2-5 and V is TRBV5-6; TRBD2 matches 14 bases. After removal of 2 bases from V and 3 bases from J, the junction contained 3 bases not matched to a gene. CDR1 SGHDT and CDR2 YYEEEE come from the germline V gene. This CDR3 comprises 16 residues.

The chain employs TRBV18 and TRBJ1-1, with D unresolved. With 8 bases removed from V and 2 bases from J, the gap between germline ends came to 9 bases. The CDR3 is 12 residues long. Germline-derived CDR1 and CDR2 are KGHSH and LQKENI. The CDR3: CASTLVNTEAFF. Here the CDR3 DNA reads TGTGCCAGCACCCTAGTTAACACTGAAGCTTTCTTT.

A single count supports this clone. This chain uses TRBV4-2 with TRBJ2-3, with 10 bases fitting TRBD2. The CDR3 consists of 16 residues. V trimming: 0 bases; J trimming: 1 base; junction bases outside the gene matches: 1. Germline CDR1 reads LGHNA; CDR2 reads YNFKEQ. CDR3 coding DNA: TGTGCCAGCAGCCAAGATCTAGCGGGAGGCACAGATACGCAGTATTTT. Translation: CASSQDLAGGTDTQYF.

The rearrangement links TRBV10-1 to TRBJ2-1; the D is unclear. The V end lost 0 bases, the J end lost 4 bases, and 4 bases lay between the germline ends. The CDR3 has 13 residues. CDR1 and CDR2 (germline): WNHNN, SYGVQD (reference sequence). The CDR3 loop is CASSESLYNEQFF. The CDR3 bases are TGCGCCAGCAGTGAGTCTCTGTACAATGAGCAGTTCTTC.

V is TRBV2 and J is TRBJ1-5; the D gene is possibly TRBD1 (6 bases). Germline V lookup: CDR1 SNHLY, CDR2 FYNNEI. V gave up 7 bases and J gave up 4 bases, with 20 bases separating them. The length of the CDR3 is 16 residues. CDR3 sequence (DNA): TGTGCCAGCACCGGACCCGGACAGAGTTCGAATCAGCCCCAGCATTTT. Translating it yields CASTGPGQSSNQPQHF.

The table lists this clone with a count of one. The chain has TRBV2 and TRBJ2-5, with 7 positions matching TRBD2. CDR1 is SNHLY, CDR2 FYNNEI, per germline. With 4 bases clipped from V and 5 bases from J, the junction kept 16 bases outside the gene matches. The CDR3 is made up of 17 amino acids. CDR3 protein: CASSVGLVAGAGETQYF. The CDR3 bases are TGTGCCAGCAGTGTGGGCCTGGTGGCGGGAGCTGGGGAGACCCAGTACTTC.

The chain uses TRBV29-1 and TRBJ2-1; 7 nucleotides line up with TRBD2. The V and J ends lost 4 bases and 1 base, in that order; junction bases with no gene match: 4. The CDR3 runs 14 residues. CDR1 is SQVTM, CDR2 ANQGSEA, per germline. CDR3 amino acids: CSVAGRLSYNEQFF. Written as DNA, the CDR3 is TGCAGCGTTGCCGGGAGGCTTTCCTACAATGAGCAGTTCTTC.

The V gene is TRBV19, the J gene TRBJ1-1, with D unresolved. The CDR3 runs to 13 residues. V was cut by 3 bases and J by 5 bases, with 10 bases left in between. Germline loops: CDR1 LNHDA, CDR2 SQIVND (reference sequence). The CDR3 loop is CASSMFGDTEAFF. Here the CDR3 DNA reads TGTGCCAGTAGTATGTTCGGGGATACTGAAGCTTTCTTT.

V usage is TRBV11-3 and J usage is TRBJ2-4; D possibly corresponds to TRBD1 (6 bases). Trimming removed 6 bases from V and 9 bases from J, with 15 bases in between. The CDR3 length is 13 residues. Germline V gene data show CDR1 as SGHNT and CDR2 as YENEEA. The CDR3 region is CASSYQTGTIQYF. The CDR3 coding sequence is TGTGCCAGCAGTTATCAAACAGGGACCATTCAGTACTTC.

The chain uses TRBV7-5 and TRBJ2-1; the listed D gene, TRBD2, was not tested against the DNA. TRBV7-5 is marked as a pseudogene. CDR3 size: 17 residues. The CDR3 spells CVRSQTSGTSESDEQFF. CDR3 DNA: TGTGTCAGAAGCCAGACCTCCGGGACTAGCGAGAGTGATGAGCAGTTCTTC.

The chain recombines TRBV24-1 with TRBJ2-6; no reliable D call. V lost 2 bases to trimming and J lost 4 bases, with 14 bases between them. Germline V gene sequence: CDR1 KGHDR, CDR2 SFDVKD. The CDR3 totals 17 residues. This chain's CDR3 is CATSDSPGARGANVLTF. The CDR3 bases are TGTGCCACCAGTGATTCACCTGGTGCCAGGGGGGCCAACGTCCTGACTTTC.